Below are 12 T cell receptor beta chains sequenced from a single sample in a study of shared clonotypes between healthy human individuals. Naive CD8 cells lacked CD45RO and underwent positive selection for CCR7, leaving out terminally differentiated effector memory CD45RA+ cells. Profiled with immunoSEQ multiplex PCR; TCRdb holds only in-frame clones, not every one. The sample has about 590,000 clones; 95% to 96% are singletons. Input material: naive CD8+ T cells sorted from blood. These receptors were obtained from a woman in her 30s in good health.

The chain combines TRBV28 with TRBJ1-6; perhaps TRBD1 as D (5 bases). The V gene lost 10 bases and the J gene lost 7 bases, with 14 bases spanning the gap. The CDR3 runs to 13 residues. Germline V CDR1 and CDR2: MDHEN, SYDVKM. CDR3 loop: CATGSSGNSPLHF. CDR3 DNA: TGTGCCACCGGATCCTCAGGGAATTCACCCCTCCACTTT. Together with reference TRBV28 and TRBJ1-6, the CDR3 gives the full variable domain: DVKVTQSSRYLVKRTGEKVFLECVQDMDHENMFWYRQDPGLGLRLIYFSYDVKMKEKGDIPEGYSVSREKKERFSLILESASTNQTSMYLCATGSSGNSPLHFGNGTRLTVT.

This chain connects TRBV6-5 to TRBJ2-3; 8 bases match TRBD1. Per the germline V gene, CDR1 is MNHEY and CDR2 is SVGAGI. The CDR3 length is 12 residues. After removal of 8 bases from V and 4 bases from J, the junction contained 2 bases not matched to a gene. Here the CDR3 reads CASSDRADTQYF. CDR3 nucleotides: TGTGCCAGCTCGGACAGGGCAGATACGCAGTATTTT.

The table lists this clone with a count of one. The rearrangement joins TRBV6-5 to TRBJ1-4; no clear D gene. There are 15 residues in the CDR3. CDR1 is MNHEY and CDR2 is SVGAGI in the germline V gene. V was trimmed by 6 bases and J by 1 base, leaving 12 bases between them. CDR3 sequence reads: CASRSDTLTNEKLFF. In nucleotides, the CDR3 is TGTGCCAGCAGGTCTGACACCTTAACTAATGAAAAACTGTTTTTT.

This clone was detected once. As DNA, the CDR3 is TGCGCCAGCAGTGATAGACCGGGACAGGGTGTCAACTATGGCTACACCTTC. Protein product: CASSDRPGQGVNYGYTF. The chain uses TRBV10-2 and TRBJ1-2; 9 nucleotides align to TRBD1. CDR1 is WSHSY, CDR2 SAAADI, per germline. J gave up 2 bases and V 3 bases, and 10 bases lay outside the gene matches. There are 17 residues in the CDR3.

The chain employs TRBV27 and TRBJ2-1; D unclear. The CDR3 extends over 13 amino acids. The germline V and J ends were trimmed by 0 bases and 15 bases, with 15 bases remaining between them. Germline CDR1 MNHEY, CDR2 SMNVEV (reference sequence). CDR3 in amino acids: CASSLSLLLPRFF. CDR3 sequence (DNA): TGTGCCAGCAGTTTATCGCTCCTCCTACCGCGGTTCTTC.

This clone has a single count. This chain joins TRBV5-4 and TRBJ2-7; TRBD2 matches at 11 bases. J was trimmed by 2 bases and V by 4 bases; bases with no gene match: 5. The CDR3 sequence is 15 residues long. Germline-derived CDR1 and CDR2 are SGHNT and YYREEE (reference sequence). CDR3 bases: TGTGCCAGCAGCACCCGACTAGCGGGACCCTACGAGCAGTACTTC. Translation gives CASSTRLAGPYEQYF.

This chain uses TRBV5-6 with TRBJ2-7; D may be TRBD1 or TRBD2 (5 bases each). Germline V CDR1 and CDR2: SGHDT, YYEEEE. Trimming cost V 7 bases and J 3 bases, with 11 bases left between them. The CDR3 sequence is 12 residues long. This CDR3 is CASGRDGYEQYF. The CDR3 region has the DNA TGTGCCAGCGGCCGGGACGGCTACGAGCAGTACTTC.

The rearrangement uses TRBV28 and TRBJ1-1; D is ambiguous. The germline V gene has CDR1 MDHEN and CDR2 SYDVKM. This CDR3 comprises 15 residues. Trimming pared 1 base from V and 1 base from J, leaving 10 bases between. As DNA, the CDR3 is TGTGCCAGCAGTTTATTCCCACGGACGAACACTGAAGCTTTCTTT. Translated, it gives CASSLFPRTNTEAFF.

The J gene is TRBJ1-1, the V gene TRBV4-1, with unresolved D. This CDR3 has 12 residues. The ends were cut back, 1 base at V and 6 bases at J, with 6 bases in the middle. Per the germline V gene, CDR1 is MGHRA and CDR2 is YSYEKL. Written as DNA, the CDR3 is TGCGCCAGCAGCCAAGGACCCTCTGAAGCTTTCTTT. It translates to CASSQGPSEAFF.

The rearrangement links TRBV15 to TRBJ1-1; weak D call: TRBD1 (5 bases). CDR3 length equals 13 residues. The V end lost 7 bases, the J end lost 0 bases, and 9 bases lay between the germline ends. Germline V CDR1 and CDR2: LNHNV, YYDKDF (reference sequence). CDR3 residues: CATTTVMNTEAFF. The CDR3 DNA is TGTGCCACCACGACAGTTATGAACACTGAAGCTTTCTTT.

Regarding this clone: A read error may produce the germline difference seen at one junction end. The chain recombines TRBV5-1 with TRBJ2-7; 11 bases are shared with TRBD2. This CDR3 is 14 amino acids long. Looked up from germline, CDR1 is SGHRS and CDR2 is YFSETQ. DNA of the CDR3: TGCGCCAGCAGCCGTAGCGGGAGGGCAAACGAACAGTACTTC. Residues: CASSRSGRANEQYF. The variable domain in full, completed from reference TRBV5-1 and TRBJ2-7, reads KAGVTQTPRYLIKTRGQQVTLSCSPISGHRSVSWYQQTPGQGLQFLFEYFSETQRNKGNFPGRFSGRQFSNSRSEMNVSTLELGDSALYLCASSRSGRANEQYFGPGTRLTVT.

This sequence joins TRBV13 and TRBJ2-7, with D tentatively TRBD1 (5 bases). Trimming took off 2 bases at V and 0 bases at J, with 11 bases between the two ends. CDR3 length: 15 amino acids. Germline V gene lookup returns CDR1 PRHDT and CDR2 FYEKMQ (reference sequence). This CDR3 is CASSLSGWGSYEQYF. The CDR3 nucleotides read TGTGCCAGCAGCTTATCAGGGTGGGGCTCCTACGAGCAGTACTTC.